The present T cell receptor beta chain was sequenced within a study of cytomegalovirus exposure and HLA in healthy donors. Study-level points and caveats: It emerged from a later analysis that several of the most significant clusters appeared to be linked to common viral pathogens. Based on reports, TCR beta sequences accurately predicted HLA-A and HLA-B alleles for most subjects.

Researchers ran the PCR with 60 Vbeta and 13 Jbeta primers. Sequencing was performed with immunoSEQ multiplex PCR; in TCRdb, only in-frame clones are kept and a portion is missing. The profile shows 150,000 to 200,000 clones, around four fifths of them singletons. The V gene lost 0 bases and the J gene lost 7 bases, with 12 bases spanning the gap. The germline V gene has CDR1 GTSNPN and CDR2 SVGIG (reference sequence). This CDR3 spans 13 amino acids. This clone was found a few times. Its specificity is unknown. The sample was PBMCs. This chain uses TRBV30 with TRBJ1-1, with a possible D match to TRBD1 (6 bases). The origin of this receptor is a female donor in good health and CMV-seronegative. In DNA form, the CDR3 reads TGTGCCTGGAGTGTATCCGGACAGAGTGAAGCTTTCTTT. Amino acid sequence: CAWSVSGQSEAFF.